This T cell receptor (beta chain) was recovered during a study of long-term antiretroviral therapy in people with HIV (dated by TCRdb to between 2021 and 2022). Background on the whole study: The earliest samples were collected about a decade before the 2015 WHO recommendation for immediate ART, when ART was typically delayed until CD4 counts fell. A retrospective serial study tested whether ART initiation and durable HIV suppression were associated with changes in peripheral blood TRB repertoire composition and diversity. The cohort contributed about 190 cryopreserved PBMC samples from around 30 adults with confirmed HIV infection, collected serially over a mean of about six years (range 1-12). Among the 30 or so participants with HIV, roughly eleven were female. Test extractions of a monoclonal T-cell line alongside about 35 polyclonal samples showed no cross-contamination during QIAcube processing.

What the study reported, not specific to this receptor: Because pre-ART samples had limited cell numbers, unsorted PBMC were profiled rather than sorted CD4+ and CD8+ T cells. Expanded TRB clones identified before ART initiation dominated the repertoire at all time points, although this dominance fluctuated and declined in many PLHIV after ART. Because PBMC availability was limited, only the TCR beta chain was sequenced, with no alpha chain pairing. The samples were dated from about 2004 to 2018, and the ART regimens that were used may be less effective than current ART regimens. Inferences about post-ART repertoire changes are limited because no data were available on ART adherence, viral resistance or therapy changes. Narrower CDR3 length ranges were observed in HIV repertoires than in controls, and an antigen-experienced repertoire with only a slight naive shift after ART was suggested by the network structure. ART initiation was associated with a significant increase in TRB diversity, but diversity stayed significantly below transplant donor controls even after long-term ART.

A word on this clone: Which antigen it targets is not known. No much larger clonotype is one base removed from it; base qualities were not supplied.

Reading from cysteine to phenylalanine, the CDR3 counts 14 amino acids. This entry keeps only the CDR3 DNA: 42 bases, framed from base 1. The germline V gene encodes CDR1 SGHDT and CDR2 YYEEEE. Trimmed from V: 2 bases; trimmed from J: 7 bases; junction bases lacking a gene match: 8. Sequencing of the TRB variable region was done with the immunoSEQ hsTCRB v3.0 assay at survey level resolution. TRB sequencing targeted a depth of roughly 35,000-55,000 T-cell genomes per sample. TRB libraries were pooled and sequenced on an Illumina MiSeq using a v3 150-cycle kit. As for the authors' bioinformatics: Repertoire analysis ran in R within a reproducible Nextflow workflow covering QC, data transformation and analysis. LymphoSeq2, an R package for exploring AIRR-Seq data, was used to implement the custom analyses. Several samples yielding fewer than 5000 total TRB sequences were excluded, leaving 188 analyzed HIV repertoires. Among the approximately 190 retained HIV repertoires, some 57 were collected before ART initiation and about 130 were collected after ART initiation. Each repertoire was downsampled to 5000 TRB nucleotide sequences, and summary statistics were averaged across 100 downsampling iterations. The analysis kept only TRB sequences whose CDR3 regions were at least seven amino acids long. A Shannon entropy-derived clonality score and the Gini coefficient were used to measure diversity. In the repertoire networks, any two of the top 5000 CDR3 amino acid sequences were linked whenever the two sequences differed by an edit distance of one. For TRB CDR3 amino acid sequences, GLIPH2 was used to predict antigen specificity groups and MHC restriction. To flag known CMV, EBV, HIV or tissue antigen associations, CDR3 amino acid sequences were matched against VDJdb and McPAS-TCR. Pre-ART, post-ART and control groups were compared with Wilcoxon signed-rank tests and Holm-Bonferroni correction. The table was pulled from immuneACCESS by TCRdb, which kept in-frame rearrangements only. Such tables lose some clones; where checked, under half of the loss comes from unresolved V genes, and the rest has no known cause. V and J calls and clone size are copied from that table; D and trimming were computed from the DNA. A total of over 35,000 clones appear in this sample, 80% of them only once. Roughly 5.8% of the sample is in the top ten clones.

Participants were included only if at least one PBMC sample before ART initiation and at least two post-ART samples were available. All participants with HIV were treated in the United States of America. Before DNA extraction, cryopreserved samples of about 0.95-11 million PBMC were thawed and then washed. At the time of the earliest PBMC sample, participants with HIV were aged between roughly 20 and 55 years. PBMC samples were contributed by each participant from 1-4 timepoints before ART initiation and 2-8 timepoints after ART initiation, with a median of 7 samples. For every participant, serial HIV viral load, CD4+ T-cell count, ART history and demographic data were obtained. Genomic DNA was extracted from unsorted PBMC with a Qiagen kit on a QIAcube, processed in batches of 12 samples.

This sequence uses TRBV5-6 and TRBJ1-2; 7 of the junction bases match TRBD1. The sample here was unsorted PBMCs, taken 3.4 years after starting antiretroviral therapy. The origin of this receptor is a man aged 25 to 40 with HIV. The CDR3 protein: CASSFGRGYGGYTF. The sequenced DNA: TGTGCCAGCAGCTTCGGCAGGGGGTATGGTGGCTACACCTTC.